This T cell receptor (beta chain) was sequenced during a study of CD8 T cells in Susac syndrome. Study observations and caveats: That the number of individuals in its TCR sequencing and HLA analysis was relatively small was acknowledged by the study.

The CDR3 contains 14 residues. V was pared by 4 bases and J by 7 bases, with 14 bases between. As regards this clonotype: Its target is not known.

With random hexamers, reverse transcription was performed on roughly 0.5 to 1 ug of RNA. Amplification of TCR beta CDR3 used immunoSEQ multiplex PCR across 54 Vbeta and 13 Jbeta. TCRdb reprocessed the immunoSEQ multiplex PCR reads with MiXCR, giving one entry per CDR3 protein. The repertoire consists of about 150,000 distinct CDR3 sequences, with less than 97% occurring once and the leading ten covering 0.14% to 0.15%. The multiple sclerosis control group was made up of treatment-naive patients with stable or active relapsing-remitting disease. Negative magnetic isolation gave CD8+ and CD4+ cells; FACS enriched CD8+ TEMRA.

This TCR was recovered from a human donor with multiple sclerosis. The sequenced sample consisted of CD8+ T cells from PBMCs. The chain employs TRBV12-3 or TRBV12-4 and TRBJ2-1; D might be TRBD1 or TRBD2, each matching 5 bases. The CDR3 sequence is CASSSGTRVNEQFF. For the CDR3, the DNA is TGTGCCAGCAGTTCCGGGACGCGGGTGAATGAGCAGTTCTTC.